This T cell receptor (beta chain) was sequenced for a study of human T cells and chemical hapten exposure. Across the whole study: Per-sample variation in TCR yield stemmed mainly from small pooled library volume differences.

This clonotype was seen more than once but under ten times. The antigen is unknown. The CDR3 covers 15 residues. The germline V and J ends were trimmed by 0 bases and 2 bases, with 9 bases remaining between them. Looked up from germline, CDR1 is MRHNA and CDR2 is SNTAGT. Time point defined: healthy volunteer bleed at 2 weeks. Extraction yielded total RNA from whole blood (unfractionated). Points from the study as a whole: TCRs whose frequency exceeded 1 in 1000 remained the same following DPC sensitization.

Per the original data handling: Across samples, TCR counts had a median of about 93,000 and ranged from 23,224 to 690,600. Each CDR3 protein is one row after TCRdb ran MiXCR on the RACE reads. What appears here as the V and J calls and clone size reflects TCRdb's work, not the paper's. In the table there are tens of thousands of distinct CDR3 sequences, approximately 9.7% of which are singletons. This TCR was recovered from a female donor in good health. Some clones in this sample may be carry-over from other donors' samples. Material: whole blood. The chain is built from TRBV6-4 and TRBJ2-3; a weak D match, TRBD2 (6 bases). CDR3 sequence: CASSDSGGATDTQYF. CDR3 in DNA: TGTGCCAGCAGTGACTCCGGGGGAGCCACAGATACGCAGTATTTT.